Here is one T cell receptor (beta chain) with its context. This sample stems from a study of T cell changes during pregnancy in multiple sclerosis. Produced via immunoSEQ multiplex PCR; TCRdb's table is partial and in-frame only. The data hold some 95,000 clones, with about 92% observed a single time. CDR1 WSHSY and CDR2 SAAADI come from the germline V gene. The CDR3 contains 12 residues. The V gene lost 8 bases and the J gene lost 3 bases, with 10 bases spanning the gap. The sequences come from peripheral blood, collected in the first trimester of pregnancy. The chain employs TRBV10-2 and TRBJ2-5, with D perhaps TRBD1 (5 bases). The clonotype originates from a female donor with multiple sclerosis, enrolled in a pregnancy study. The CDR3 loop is CASLGAEETQYF. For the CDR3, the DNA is TGCGCCAGCCTAGGGGCAGAAGAGACCCAGTACTTC.